This is a list of T cell receptor beta chains from one sample in a study of metastatic and nonmetastatic thyroid tumors. TCRdb used MiXCR to call clones anew from the PCR reads. The repertoire has 30,000 to 45,000 clones, roughly 20% of them found once; the top ten carry 15% to 18%. Sequencing used blood. Source of these receptors: a female donor with papillary thyroid cancer or a benign thyroid nodule (not recorded which). Some clones in this sample may be carry-over from other donors' samples. CDR3s include the opening cysteine and the closing phenylalanine or tryptophan. The D gene is left open where the match is weak. The size entry is marked missing in some rows and otherwise reads once, few, many or a size class.

TGTGCCAGCAGTGACGGCGGGACTCTCACAGATACGCAGTATTTT	CASSDGGTLTDTQYF	many	-	15	TRBJ2-3	TRBV6-4
TGTGCCAGCAGTCCATCAGGGTGGGGGGAGACCCAGTACTTC	CASSPSGWGETQYF	many	-	14	TRBJ2-5	TRBV27
TGCAGCGTCCGGCAGGTGGGGAACACTGAAGCTTTCTTT	CSVRQVGNTEAFF	many	-	13	TRBJ1-1	TRBV29-1
TGTGCCAGCAGCACAGGGGCGACCAAAAACATTCAGTACTTC	CASSTGATKNIQYF	many	TRBD1	14	TRBJ2-4	TRBV11-2
TGTGCCAGCAGCACATCCGGGACGTCTAACTATGGCTACACCTTC	CASSTSGTSNYGYTF	-	-	15	TRBJ1-2	TRBV6-1
TGTGCCAGCACCCAGCGGCACAGGGGGAGGTCTGAAGCTTTCTTT	CASTQRHRGRSEAFF	-	TRBD1	15	TRBJ1-1	TRBV7-2
TGCAGTGCTAGGTCGCCAGCAGAATACACAGATACGCAGTATTTT	CSARSPAEYTDTQYF	many	-	15	TRBJ2-3	TRBV20-1
TGTGCCAGCAGACGACTACTAGAGGGAGGTCAGTTCTTC	CASRRLLEGGQFF	-	-	13	TRBJ2-1	TRBV6-1
TGTGCCAGCAGCTCCCCGACAGGCACTTCCTACGAGCAGTACTTC	CASSSPTGTSYEQYF	medium-sized	-	15	TRBJ2-7	TRBV28
TGTGCCAGCAGCTCCCCCGGTGACACCTCCCACGAGCAGTACTTC	CASSSPGDTSHEQYF	-	-	15	TRBJ2-7	TRBV11-2
TGTGCCACCAGCTCCGGGACAGGGGGCTTTGACGAGCAGTACTTC	CATSSGTGGFDEQYF	few	TRBD1	15	TRBJ2-7	TRBV15
TGTGCCAGCAGGGCCAGGGTCGGGAGCACCGGGGAGCTGTTTTTT	CASRARVGSTGELFF	many	-	15	TRBJ2-2	TRBV6-1
TGTGCCAGCACGACCGATCGGCCATCGAACACCGGGGAGCTGTTTTTT	CASTTDRPSNTGELFF	many	-	16	TRBJ2-2	TRBV28
TGTGCCAGCAAAGGGGAAGGGGCCTGGGATCAGCCCCAGCATTTT	CASKGEGAWDQPQHF	many	-	15	TRBJ1-5	TRBV2
TGTGCCAGCATCCGCCCTATGGGTGAGCAGTTCTTC	CASIRPMGEQFF	-	-	12	TRBJ2-1	TRBV6-5
TGTGCCAGCGGGGTGCGTACCATGAACACTGAAGCTTTCTTT	CASGVRTMNTEAFF	-	-	14	TRBJ1-1	TRBV6-1
TGCAGTGCTGAGGGGCAGCTAGGGGCCAAAAACATTCAGTACTTC	CSAEGQLGAKNIQYF	many	-	15	TRBJ2-4	TRBV20-1
TGCAGTGCTAAGGGACTAGCGTCCCCGGAGCAGTTCAATCAGCCCCAGCATTTT	CSAKGLASPEQFNQPQHF	-	-	18	TRBJ1-5	TRBV20-1
TGTGCCAGCAGCAGACAGGGGAGCAGCACTGAAGCTTTCTTT	CASSRQGSSTEAFF	medium-sized	TRBD1	14	TRBJ1-1	TRBV6-1
TGTGCCAGCAGTTCCCGCGACAGGGGCGAGCAGTACTTC	CASSSRDRGEQYF	few	TRBD1	13	TRBJ2-7	TRBV6-1
TGCAGTGCTAGAGAGGGAGAGGGATACACTGAAGCTTTCTTT	CSAREGEGYTEAFF	many	-	14	TRBJ1-1	TRBV20-1
TGTGCCAGCAGCGTAGGATTAAGTGCCGGGGCCTCAGCCAAAAACATTCAGTACTTC	CASSVGLSAGASAKNIQYF	many	-	19	TRBJ2-4	TRBV9
TGTGCCAGCAGTTTAGTGGCTAGCGGGATGTGGACAGATACGCAGTATTTT	CASSLVASGMWTDTQYF	-	TRBD2	17	TRBJ2-3	TRBV12-3/TRBV12-4
TGCAGTGCTAGTGATTTTAGGTACAATGAGCAGTTCTTC	CSASDFRYNEQFF	-	-	13	TRBJ2-1	TRBV20-1
TGCGCCAGCAGCTTGCTGCTCCTGAACACTGAAGCTTTCTTT	CASSLLLLNTEAFF	many	-	14	TRBJ1-1	TRBV5-1
TGCGCCAGCAGCTTGGGCAGTGACTCTATCTCTGGAAACACCATATATTTT	CASSLGSDSISGNTIYF	many	-	17	TRBJ1-3	TRBV5-1
TGTGCCAGCAGTTCCAGGGACTCCTCTGAAGCTTTCTTT	CASSSRDSSEAFF	many	-	13	TRBJ1-1	TRBV27
TGTGCCAGCAGTTCCCCCTTGGTTGGGTATGGCTACACCTTC	CASSSPLVGYGYTF	medium-sized	-	14	TRBJ1-2	TRBV6-1
TGTGCCAGCAGTCCGGGACAGGGATCTGGATACAACTTC	CASSPGQGSGYNF	few	TRBD1	13	TRBJ1-2	TRBV27
TGTGCCAGCAGTAGGACAGGGTTGGGCAATCAGCCCCAGCATTTT	CASSRTGLGNQPQHF	few	TRBD1	15	TRBJ1-5	TRBV6-1
TGTGCCAGCAGACTAGCCACCCCATCGTGGTATGGCTACACCTTC	CASRLATPSWYGYTF	few	-	15	TRBJ1-2	TRBV6-1
TGCGCCAGCAGCCAGGGACAGGGAAACACCATATATTTT	CASSQGQGNTIYF	many	TRBD1	13	TRBJ1-3	TRBV5-1
TGTGCCATTGGGACAGGCCGATACAACATCAACACTCAAGCTTTCTTT	CAIGTGRYNINTQAFF	few	TRBD1	16	TRBJ1-1	TRBV6-1
TGTGCCAGTAGTTCGACGTCCAGGGGTCCCCTCCACTTT	CASSSTSRGPLHF	few	-	13	TRBJ1-6	TRBV19
TGTGCCAGCAGCGTAGCTTGGGATTCACCCCTCCACTTT	CASSVAWDSPLHF	many	-	13	TRBJ1-6	TRBV9
TGTGCCAGCAGCTCAGCCGGGGGCGGGGCCTACAATGAGCAGTTCTTC	CASSSAGGGAYNEQFF	-	-	16	TRBJ2-1	TRBV28
TGCAGTGCAAAGGAGACTAGCGGGCGGATACATACGAACACCGGGGAGCTGTTTTTT	CSAKETSGRIHTNTGELFF	-	TRBD2	19	TRBJ2-2	TRBV20-1
TGTGCCAGCAGCTTAGTGGCGGGAGTACTCAATGAGCAGTTCTTC	CASSLVAGVLNEQFF	-	TRBD2	15	TRBJ2-1	TRBV11-2
TGTGCCAGCAGCTTAGGGACAGGTGGCTACACCTTC	CASSLGTGGYTF	many	TRBD1	12	TRBJ1-2	TRBV7-9
TGTGCCGTACCGGGACTAGCGACCAATGAGCAGTTCTTC	CAVPGLATNEQFF	many	TRBD2	13	TRBJ2-1	TRBV7-9
TGTGCCACCAGTGAAAGCGGGAGCACCGGGGAGCTGTTTTTT	CATSESGSTGELFF	few	TRBD2	14	TRBJ2-2	TRBV24-1
TGCAGTGCTTCCCCACCCGCGCGAGGGTCCGGGGCCAACGTCCTGACTTTC	CSASPPARGSGANVLTF	few	-	17	TRBJ2-6	TRBV20-1
TGCAGTGCTATAAGTTACCCTGACAGGGGGCCTAGAGATACGCAGTATTTT	CSAISYPDRGPRDTQYF	many	TRBD1	17	TRBJ2-3	TRBV20-1
TGTGCCAGCAGGGGGACCTTGATCAATTCACCCCTCCACTTT	CASRGTLINSPLHF	few	-	14	TRBJ1-6	TRBV12-3/TRBV12-4
TGTGCCAGTAGTGGGCAGCCCTATGGCTACACCTTC	CASSGQPYGYTF	few	-	12	TRBJ1-2	TRBV19